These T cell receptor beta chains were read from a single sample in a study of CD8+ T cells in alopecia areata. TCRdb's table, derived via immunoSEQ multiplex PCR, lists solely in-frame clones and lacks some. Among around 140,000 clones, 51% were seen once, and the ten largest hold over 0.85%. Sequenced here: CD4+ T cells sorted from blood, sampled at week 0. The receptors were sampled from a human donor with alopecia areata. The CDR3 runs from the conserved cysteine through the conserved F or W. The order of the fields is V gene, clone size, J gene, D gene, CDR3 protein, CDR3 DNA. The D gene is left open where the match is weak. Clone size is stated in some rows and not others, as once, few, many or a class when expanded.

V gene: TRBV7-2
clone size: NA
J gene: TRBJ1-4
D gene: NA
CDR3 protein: CASSLHAARNEKLFF
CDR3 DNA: TGTGCCAGCAGCTTACACGCCGCCCGTAATGAAAAACTGTTTTTT

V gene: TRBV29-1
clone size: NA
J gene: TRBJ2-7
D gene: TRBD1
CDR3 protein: CSVISGTGLYEQYF
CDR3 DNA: TGCAGCGTCATCTCTGGGACAGGGCTATACGAGCAGTACTTC

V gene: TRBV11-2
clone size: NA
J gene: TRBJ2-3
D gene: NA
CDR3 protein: CASLDLGGNTDTQYF
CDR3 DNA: TGTGCCAGCCTCGACCTAGGGGGTAACACAGATACGCAGTATTTT

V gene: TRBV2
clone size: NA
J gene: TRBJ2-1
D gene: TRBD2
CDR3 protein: CASSPISGRANEQFF
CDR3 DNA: TGTGCCAGCAGCCCGATTAGCGGGAGGGCGAATGAGCAGTTCTTC

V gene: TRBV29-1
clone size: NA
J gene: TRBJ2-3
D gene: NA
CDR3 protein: CSVEQRNRAADTQYF
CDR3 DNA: TGCAGCGTTGAACAGCGGAACAGGGCTGCAGATACGCAGTATTTT

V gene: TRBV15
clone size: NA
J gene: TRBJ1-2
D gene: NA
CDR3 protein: CATSRRQETHGYTF
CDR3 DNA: TGTGCCACCAGCAGGAGACAGGAAACACATGGCTACACCTTC

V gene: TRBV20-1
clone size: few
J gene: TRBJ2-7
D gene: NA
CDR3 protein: CSARRTYEQYF
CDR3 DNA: TGCAGTGCTAGACGTACCTACGAGCAGTACTTC

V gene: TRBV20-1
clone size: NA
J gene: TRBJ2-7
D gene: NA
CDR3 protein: CSASDSYEQYF
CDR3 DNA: TGCAGTGCCTCCGACAGCTACGAGCAGTACTTC

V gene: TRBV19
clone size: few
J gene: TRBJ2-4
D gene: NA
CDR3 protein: CASSISDKNIQYF
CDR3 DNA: TGTGCCAGTAGTATTTCTGACAAAAACATTCAGTACTTC

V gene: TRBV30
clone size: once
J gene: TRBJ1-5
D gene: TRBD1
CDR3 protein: CAWSGDRGLGPQHF
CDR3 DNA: TGTGCCTGGAGTGGAGACAGGGGGCTTGGTCCCCAGCATTTT

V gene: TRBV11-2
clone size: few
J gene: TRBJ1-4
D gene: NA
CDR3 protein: CASSQPGQEKLFF
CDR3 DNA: TGTGCCAGCAGCCAACCGGGACAAGAAAAACTGTTTTTT

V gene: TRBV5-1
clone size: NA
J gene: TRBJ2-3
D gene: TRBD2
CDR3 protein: CASSPGLAVSSTDTQYF
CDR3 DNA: TGCGCCAGCAGCCCGGGACTAGCGGTCTCTAGCACAGATACGCAGTATTTT

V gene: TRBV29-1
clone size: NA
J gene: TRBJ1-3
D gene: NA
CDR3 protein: CSVEVRNTIYF
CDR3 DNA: TGCAGCGTTGAGGTCCGAAACACCATATATTTT

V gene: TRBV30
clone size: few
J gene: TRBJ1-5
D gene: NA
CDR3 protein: CAWSVRGLSNQPQHF
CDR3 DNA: TGTGCCTGGAGTGTACGGGGGCTTAGCAATCAGCCCCAGCATTTT

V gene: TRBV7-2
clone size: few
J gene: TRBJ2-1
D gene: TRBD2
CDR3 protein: CASSPRLTSGRAGEQFF
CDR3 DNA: TGTGCCAGCAGCCCCCGATTGACTAGCGGGAGGGCCGGTGAGCAGTTCTTC

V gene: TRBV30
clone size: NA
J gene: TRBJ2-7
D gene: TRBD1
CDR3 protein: CAWSDRDRQYF
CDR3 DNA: TGTGCCTGGTCTGACCGGGACAGGCAGTACTTC

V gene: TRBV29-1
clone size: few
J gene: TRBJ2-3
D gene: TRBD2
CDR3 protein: CSVREREWGTDTQYF
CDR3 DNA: TGCAGCGTAAGAGAGCGGGAGTGGGGCACAGATACGCAGTATTTT

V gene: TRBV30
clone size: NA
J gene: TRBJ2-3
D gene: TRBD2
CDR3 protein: CAWSRAAGGYTQYF
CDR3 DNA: TGTGCCTGGAGTCGGGCAGCGGGAGGGTATACGCAGTATTTT

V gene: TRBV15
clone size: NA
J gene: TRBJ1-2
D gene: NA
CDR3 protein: CATSRDRGYGYTF
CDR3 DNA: TGTGCCACCAGCAGAGATCGCGGGTATGGCTACACCTTC